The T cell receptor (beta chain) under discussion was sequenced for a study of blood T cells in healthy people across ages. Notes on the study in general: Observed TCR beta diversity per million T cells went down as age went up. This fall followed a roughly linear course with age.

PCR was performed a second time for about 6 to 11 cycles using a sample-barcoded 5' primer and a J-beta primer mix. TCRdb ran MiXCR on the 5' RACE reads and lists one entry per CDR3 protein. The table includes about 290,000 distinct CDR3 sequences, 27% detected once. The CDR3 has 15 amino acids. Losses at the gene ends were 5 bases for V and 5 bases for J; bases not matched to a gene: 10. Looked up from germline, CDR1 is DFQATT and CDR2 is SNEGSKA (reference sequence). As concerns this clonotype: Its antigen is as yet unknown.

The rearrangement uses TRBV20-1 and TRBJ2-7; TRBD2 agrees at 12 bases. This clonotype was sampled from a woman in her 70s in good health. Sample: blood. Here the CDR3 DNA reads TGCAGTGCTCCCATCCCTAGCGGGAGGGCCGACGAGCAGTACTTC. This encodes CSAPIPSGRADEQYF.